The rows below give T cell receptor beta chains drawn from one sample of a study of CD8 T cells in ankylosing spondylitis. From the 5' RACE reads, TCRdb called clonotypes with MiXCR, one entry per CDR3 protein. The data hold 800,000 to 900,000 distinct CDR3 sequences, with approximately 12% observed a single time. Sequencing input: blood, either unsorted or a sorted T cell fraction (not recorded which). The receptors stem from a male donor with ankylosing spondylitis. Both conserved end residues are part of each CDR3. D genes are given only for firm matches. Size values are once, few and many counts, or a class for expanded clones, and some rows have none.

size | J | V | D | CDR3 | DNA
many | TRBJ2-1 | TRBV5-1 | . | CASDPLGGNSYNEQFF | TGCGCCAGCGACCCGTTGGGCGGTAACTCCTACAATGAGCAGTTCTTC
. | TRBJ1-1 | TRBV5-1 | TRBD1 | CASSINRGRTEAFF | TGCGCCAGCAGCATTAACAGGGGACGGACTGAAGCTTTCTTT
. | TRBJ2-5 | TRBV29-1 | TRBD1 | CSVVSGGIETQYF | TGCAGCGTTGTCTCAGGGGGCATAGAGACCCAGTACTTC
. | TRBJ2-3 | TRBV5-5 | . | CASSLGGRRADTQYF | TGTGCCAGCAGCTTGGGGGGGCGCAGGGCAGATACGCAGTATTTT
few | TRBJ1-5 | TRBV7-9 | . | CASSLEGTSNQPQHF | TGTGCCAGCAGCTTAGAGGGGACTTCCAATCAGCCCCAGCATTTT
. | TRBJ2-1 | TRBV11-2 | . | CASSLTRRVSEQFF | TGTGCCAGCAGCTTAACACGGAGGGTCAGTGAGCAGTTCTTC
few | TRBJ1-1 | TRBV7-2 | . | CASSLGTGRKAFF | TGTGCCAGCAGCTTAGGTACCGGCAGAAAAGCTTTCTTT
few | TRBJ2-3 | TRBV20-1 | . | CSARRAGITDTQYF | TGCAGTGCTAGACGGGCGGGGATCACAGATACGCAGTATTTT
. | TRBJ2-1 | TRBV6-2/TRBV6-3 | . | CASSYDPDEEQFF | TGTGCCAGCAGTTACGACCCGGACGAGGAGCAGTTCTTC
. | TRBJ1-2 | TRBV27 | . | CASSFGVLYGYTF | TGTGCCAGCAGTTTCGGGGTCCTTTATGGCTACACCTTC
. | TRBJ1-5 | TRBV28 | . | CASSFHRLQSNQPQHF | TGTGCCAGCAGTTTCCACAGGTTACAGAGCAATCAGCCCCAGCATTTT
. | TRBJ2-1 | TRBV6-2/TRBV6-3 | . | CASSFSSSVYNEQFF | TGTGCCAGCTCCTTTTCCTCATCCGTTTACAATGAGCAGTTCTTC
. | TRBJ1-4 | TRBV20-1 | . | CSATDSEKLFF | TGCAGTGCTACCGACAGTGAAAAACTGTTTTTT
few | TRBJ1-5 | TRBV28 | TRBD1 | CASSMGQGGYQPQHF | TGTGCCAGCAGTATGGGACAGGGAGGATACCAGCCCCAGCATTTT
once | TRBJ2-7 | TRBV6-5 | . | CASSLTTVSYEQYF | TGTGCCAGCAGTTTGACGACGGTCTCCTACGAGCAGTACTTC
. | TRBJ2-2 | TRBV5-1 | . | CASNPTEYTGELFF | TGCGCCAGCAACCCGACAGAATACACCGGGGAGCTGTTTTTT
. | TRBJ2-1 | TRBV28 | TRBD2 | CASRLNPGLAVNEQFF | TGTGCCAGCAGACTTAACCCAGGACTAGCTGTAAATGAGCAGTTCTTC
. | TRBJ2-7 | TRBV20-1 | TRBD1 | CSTYLGTAYEQYF | TGCAGTACTTACCTAGGGACAGCTTACGAGCAGTACTTC
few | TRBJ1-4 | TRBV11-2 | TRBD1 | CASSWTGTGNEKLFF | TGTGCCAGCAGCTGGACAGGGACGGGAAATGAAAAACTGTTTTTT
few | TRBJ2-1 | TRBV5-1 | TRBD1 | CASSNRDRAYNEQFF | TGCGCCAGCAGCAACCGGGACAGGGCCTACAATGAGCAGTTCTTC
few | TRBJ1-4 | TRBV20-1 | TRBD1 | CSARGHRGENEKLFF | TGCAGTGCTAGAGGACACAGGGGAGAGAATGAAAAACTGTTTTTT
. | TRBJ2-7 | TRBV4-2 | . | CASSQDLTSSYEQYF | TGTGCCAGCAGCCAGGATCTCACATCCTCCTACGAGCAGTACTTC
few | TRBJ2-7 | TRBV6-5 | TRBD2 | CASSTREGEQYF | TGTGCCAGCAGTACCCGGGAGGGCGAGCAGTACTTC
. | TRBJ1-2 | TRBV7-2 | . | CASSLFRGESYGYTF | TGTGCCAGCAGCTTATTCAGGGGAGAGAGCTATGGCTACACCTTC
few | TRBJ2-1 | TRBV7-2 | . | CASSLGSVGDEQFF | TGTGCCAGCAGCTTAGGGTCAGTGGGCGATGAGCAGTTCTTC
. | TRBJ1-2 | TRBV6-2/TRBV6-3 | . | CASSNLWGRDYGYTF | TGTGCCAGCAGCAATCTCTGGGGTCGGGACTATGGCTACACCTTC
few | TRBJ1-1 | TRBV7-2 | . | CASSWFRPEAFF | TGTGCCAGCAGCTGGTTCAGGCCTGAAGCTTTCTTT
few | TRBJ2-1 | TRBV7-8 | . | CASSKRGASYNEQFF | TGTGCCAGCAGTAAGAGGGGGGCGTCCTACAATGAGCAGTTCTTC
many | TRBJ2-1 | TRBV29-1 | . | CSASGTFTYNEQFF | TGCAGCGCCTCCGGGACTTTCACCTACAATGAGCAGTTCTTC